What follows are 10 T cell receptor beta chains derived from one specimen sequenced in a study of human T cells and chemical hapten exposure. Time point here: healthy volunteer bleed at 6 weeks. Sequencing started from total RNA isolated from unfractionated whole blood. TCRdb redid the calling of the RACE reads with MiXCR, one entry per CDR3 protein. The sample carries 70,000 to 95,000 distinct CDR3 sequences, approximately 8.6% recorded once. Sequencing used whole blood. The receptor source for this set is a female donor in good health. Some clones in this sample may be carry-over from other donors' samples.

This chain links TRBV6-1 with TRBJ1-5, with 9 positions matching TRBD1. CDR3 length equals 15 residues. CDR1 MNHNS and CDR2 SASEGT come from the germline V gene. The junction had 9 bases not matched to a gene; V was cut back by 1 base and J by 11 bases. The DNA of the CDR3 is TGTGCCAGCAGTGAAGTGGACAGGGGACTACGGACCCAGCATTTT. It is translated as CASSEVDRGLRTQHF.

Many counts were recorded for this clonotype. V gene TRBV25-1 combines with J gene TRBJ2-7; TRBD1 matches 11 bases. The CDR3 runs to 15 residues. Germline CDR1 MGHDK, CDR2 SYGVNS. The trim removed 4 bases at V and 2 bases at J, leaving 4 bases unmatched. DNA for the CDR3: TGTGCCAGCAGTGCCTGGGGACAGGGGGCCTACGAGCAGTACTTC. Encoded protein: CASSAWGQGAYEQYF.

This clonotype was detected ten times or more. The chain combines TRBV7-2 with TRBJ2-3; D unclear. Germline assignment: CDR1 SGHTA and CDR2 FQGNSA. The V end lost 4 bases, the J end lost 2 bases, and 7 bases lay between the germline ends. The CDR3 covers 13 residues. The CDR3 DNA is TGTGCCAGCAGCTACAAGTACACAGATACGCAGTATTTT. Translated, it gives CASSYKYTDTQYF. The full variable domain, completed using reference TRBV7-2 and TRBJ2-3, is GAGVSQSPSNKVTEKGKDVELRCDPISGHTALYWYRQSLGQGLEFLIYFQGNSAPDKSGLPSDRFSAERTGGSVSTLTIQRTQQEDSAVYLCASSYKYTDTQYFGPGTRLTVL.

At least ten counts were recorded for this clonotype. CDR3 in amino acids: CASSSVLANNEQFF. CDR3 nucleotides: TGTGCCAGCAGCTCAGTCCTCGCCAACAATGAGCAGTTCTTC. The chain combines TRBV7-2 with TRBJ2-1; D is ambiguous. The V gene lost 4 bases and the J gene lost 5 bases, with 12 bases spanning the gap. The CDR3 totals 14 residues. The germline CDR1 and CDR2 sequences are SGHTA and FQGNSA.

This clonotype has only a few counts. The chain links TRBV29-1 to TRBJ1-2; D gene uncertain. Germline CDR1 reads SQVTM; CDR2 reads ANQGSEA. The ends were cut back, 4 bases at V and 12 bases at J, with 9 bases in the middle. CDR3 length equals 9 residues. In DNA form, the CDR3 reads TGCAGCGTTGTAGGTCCCGACACCTTC. It yields the protein CSVVGPDTF. Full variable domain (missing parts from reference TRBV29-1 and TRBJ1-2): SAVISQKPSRDICQRGTSLTIQCQVDSQVTMMFWYRQQPGQSLTLIATANQGSEATYESGFVIDKFPISRPNLTFSTLTVSNMSPEDSSIYLCSVVGPDTFGSGTRLTVV.

This rearrangement joins TRBV20-1 to TRBJ1-5, with a weak D call TRBD1 (5 bases). From germline, CDR1 is DFQATT and CDR2 SNEGSKA (reference sequence). The germline V and J ends were trimmed by 5 bases and 2 bases, with 13 bases remaining between them. This CDR3 is built from 14 residues. This CDR3 is CSAPPQGGNQPQHF. The CDR3 DNA is TGCAGTGCTCCGCCCCAGGGTGGCAATCAGCCCCAGCATTTT.

The sample holds a few counts of this clonotype. The chain links TRBV6-2 or TRBV6-3 to TRBJ1-5; D remains unclear. Germline CDR1 reads MNHEY; CDR2 reads SVGEGT. The CDR3 is made up of 11 amino acids. Trimming stripped 3 bases from V and 11 bases from J, with 8 bases between. This chain's CDR3 is CASSYGGTQHF. DNA for the CDR3: TGTGCCAGCAGTTATGGTGGAACCCAGCATTTT.

This clonotype turned up a few times. The V call is TRBV7-2, the J call TRBJ1-1; D unclear. CDR1 and CDR2 (germline): SGHTA, FQGNSA. The CDR3 sequence is 13 residues long. V was cut by 5 bases and J by 2 bases, with 9 bases left in between. This chain's CDR3 is CASSNQGNTEAFF. CDR3 sequence (DNA): TGTGCCAGCAGCAATCAAGGTAACACTGAAGCTTTCTTT.

This clonotype has just a few counts. This chain joins TRBV5-4 and TRBJ1-5, with a possible D match to TRBD1 (5 bases). Trimming removed 0 bases from V and 7 bases from J, with 14 bases in between. The CDR3 has 15 residues. Germline values: CDR1 SGHNT, CDR2 YYREEE (reference sequence). The CDR3 sequence is CASSLGLGGSQPQHF. CDR3 nucleotides: TGTGCCAGCAGCTTGGGTCTTGGGGGTAGCCAGCCCCAGCATTTT.

This clonotype came up many times. The rearrangement links TRBV10-3 to TRBJ2-3; D remains unclear. Germline CDR1 and CDR2: ENHRY and SYGVKD. V lost 8 bases to trimming and J lost 8 bases, with 11 bases between them. CDR3 size: 11 residues. The CDR3 protein is CAIGQASTQYF. The CDR3, as DNA: TGTGCCATCGGGCAAGCGAGTACGCAGTATTTT.